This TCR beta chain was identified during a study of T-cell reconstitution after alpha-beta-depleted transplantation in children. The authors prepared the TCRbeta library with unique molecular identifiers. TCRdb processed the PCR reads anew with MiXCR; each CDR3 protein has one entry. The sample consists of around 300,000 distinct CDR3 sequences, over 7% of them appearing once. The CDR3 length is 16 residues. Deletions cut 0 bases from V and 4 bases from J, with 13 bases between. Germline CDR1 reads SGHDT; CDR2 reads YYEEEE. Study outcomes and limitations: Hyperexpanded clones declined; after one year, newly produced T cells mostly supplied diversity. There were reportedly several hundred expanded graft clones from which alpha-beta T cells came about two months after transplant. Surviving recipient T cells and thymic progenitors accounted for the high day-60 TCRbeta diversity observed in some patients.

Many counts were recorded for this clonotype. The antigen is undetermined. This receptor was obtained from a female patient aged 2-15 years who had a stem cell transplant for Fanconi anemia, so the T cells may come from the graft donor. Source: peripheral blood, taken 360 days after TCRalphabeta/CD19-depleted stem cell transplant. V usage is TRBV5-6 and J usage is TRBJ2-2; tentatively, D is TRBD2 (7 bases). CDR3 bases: TGTGCCAGCAGCTTGGTTGAGGGGGGGCGCACCGGGGAGCTGTTTTTT. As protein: CASSLVEGGRTGELFF. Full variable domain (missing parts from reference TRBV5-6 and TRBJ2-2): DAGVTQSPTHLIKTRGQQVTLRCSPKSGHDTVSWYQQALGQGPQFIFQYYEEEERQRGNFPDRFSGHQFPNYSSELNVNALLLGDSALYLCASSLVEGGRTGELFFGEGSRLTVL.